Presented here are 20 T cell receptor beta chains from one specimen sequenced in a study of graft-versus-host responses after intestinal transplantation. These TCRs are of unknown antigen specificity. Produced via immunoSEQ multiplex PCR; TCRdb's table is partial and in-frame only. The repertoire holds some 62,000 clones, with 90% as singletons. The sequences come from unstimulated CD8+ T cells sorted from spleen or lymph node cells, collected before transplant. These receptors all stem from a human donor who was the organ donor for an intestinal transplant.

V usage is TRBV5-4 and J usage is TRBJ2-7; a possible D gene is TRBD2 (7 bases). Trimming shortened V by 5 bases and J by 4 bases, and 19 bases separated the two germline ends. The CDR3 runs 15 residues. Germline V gives CDR1 SGHNT, CDR2 YYREEE (reference sequence). CDR3 nucleotide sequence: TGTGCCAGCAGTTATACCGGGGGGCTCTCATACGAGCAGTACTTC. Translated, it gives CASSYTGGLSYEQYF.

The chain links TRBV28 to TRBJ2-3; a possible D gene is TRBD2 (5 bases). This CDR3 has 16 amino acids. Germline V gene data show CDR1 as MDHEN and CDR2 as SYDVKM. Trimming cost V 4 bases and J 2 bases, with 16 bases left between them. CDR3 protein: CASSSPDYRSTDTQYF. The CDR3 DNA reads TGTGCCAGCAGTTCACCCGACTACCGTTCCACAGATACGCAGTATTTT.

This CDR3 is CASSPSGPTGDQPQHF. DNA for the CDR3: TGTGCCAGCAGCCCTAGCGGACCCACGGGGGATCAGCCCCAGCATTTT. This rearrangement joins TRBV6-6 to TRBJ1-5; D may be TRBD1 (5 bases). The CDR3 sequence is 16 residues long. Germline V gene data show CDR1 as MNHNY and CDR2 as SVGAGI (reference sequence). V lost 6 bases, J lost 5 bases, and 20 bases lay in between.

The J gene is TRBJ2-3, the V gene TRBV7-3, with 12 bases matching TRBD2. The germline V gene encodes CDR1 SGHTA and CDR2 FQGTGA. V was clipped by 5 bases and J by 6 bases; unmatched bases: 6. The CDR3 consists of 15 residues. CDR3 in amino acids: CASSQTSGSGDTQYF. The CDR3 DNA follows: TGTGCCAGCAGCCAGACTAGCGGGAGCGGGGATACGCAGTATTTT.

V and J are TRBV28 and TRBJ1-5; the D is unclear. V lost 5 bases to trimming and J lost 4 bases, with 12 bases between them. Germline V gene lookup returns CDR1 MDHEN and CDR2 SYDVKM. The CDR3 consists of 14 residues. CDR3 DNA: TGTGCCAGCAGTCACGGCCGGAGGAATCAGCCCCAGCATTTT. It specifies CASSHGRRNQPQHF.

This clone appeared a single time. CDR3 protein: CASSLASGRVYEQYF. The CDR3 coding sequence is TGTGCCAGCAGCTTAGCCAGCGGGAGGGTATACGAGCAGTACTTC. This chain connects TRBV11-2 to TRBJ2-7; 10 bases map to TRBD2. CDR3 size: 15 residues. J gave up 4 bases and V 1 base, and 4 bases lay outside the gene matches. Germline CDR1 SGHAT, CDR2 FQNNGV.

The chain uses TRBV28 and TRBJ1-1, with D possibly TRBD1 on 6 matching bases. Deletions cut 1 base from V and 11 bases from J, with 14 bases between. Germline V gene lookup returns CDR1 MDHEN and CDR2 SYDVKM. The CDR3 runs 13 residues. This CDR3 reads CASSLYGGQLAFF. The CDR3 region has the DNA TGTGCCAGCAGTTTATACGGGGGGCAGTTGGCTTTCTTT. Looking up the rest from reference TRBV28 and TRBJ1-1 gives the full variable domain: DVKVTQSSRYLVKRTGEKVFLECVQDMDHENMFWYRQDPGLGLRLIYFSYDVKMKEKGDIPEGYSVSREKKERFSLILESASTNQTSMYLCASSLYGGQLAFFGQGTRLTVV.

The chain joins TRBV27 to TRBJ2-7; D gene uncertain. Trimming cost V 3 bases and J 6 bases, with 15 bases left between them. The CDR3 has 14 amino acids. Germline CDR1 is MNHEY and CDR2 is SMNVEV (reference sequence). In DNA, the CDR3 is TGTGCCAGCAGTTTGGCGGCAGCTACGGGCGAGCAGTACTTC. It is translated as CASSLAAATGEQYF.

This clone ranks as medium-sized. This chain links TRBV10-3 with TRBJ2-3; 12 nucleotides agree with TRBD2. CDR3 length: 16 amino acids. The V segment lost 2 bases and the J segment 4 bases; nucleotides outside the gene matches: 4. Germline assignment: CDR1 ENHRY and CDR2 SYGVKD. The CDR3 loop is CAISERLAGVPDTQYF. Written as DNA, the CDR3 is TGTGCCATCAGTGAGAGACTAGCGGGAGTCCCAGATACGCAGTATTTT.

V gene TRBV4-1 combines with J gene TRBJ2-7; TRBD1 might be the D (6 bases). Germline V lookup: CDR1 MGHRA, CDR2 YSYEKL. CDR3 size: 14 residues. V was shortened by 1 base and J by 5 bases, with 12 bases between the two germline ends. CDR3 amino acids: CASSQGGLADEQYF. The CDR3 bases are TGCGCCAGCAGCCAAGGGGGGCTCGCGGACGAGCAGTACTTC.

This clone was observed a few times. The gene calls are TRBV15 and TRBJ2-2, with TRBD2 as a possible D gene (5 bases). The ends were cut back, 0 bases at V and 6 bases at J, with 11 bases in the middle. The CDR3 runs to 15 residues. The germline CDR1 and CDR2 sequences are LNHNV and YYDKDF (reference sequence). The CDR3 protein is CATSREGGGAGELFF. CDR3 nucleotides: TGTGCCACCAGCAGAGAAGGAGGCGGCGCCGGGGAGCTGTTTTTT.

This sequence joins TRBV30 and TRBJ1-2; 10 bases line up with TRBD1. V shed 7 bases, J shed 7 bases, and the junction held 12 bases outside the gene matches. CDR1 is GTSNPN, CDR2 SVGIG, per germline (reference sequence). CDR3 length: 14 residues. CDR3 nucleotides: TGTGCCTTTACTCAAGGGACAGGGGTAAGTGGCTACACCTTC. Residues: CAFTQGTGVSGYTF.

This clone was observed once. This rearrangement joins TRBV4-3 to TRBJ2-5; TRBD1 might be the D (6 bases). The CDR3 runs 16 residues. Germline V gives CDR1 LGHNA, CDR2 YSLEER. Trimming removed 1 base at V and 0 bases at J, with 12 bases between. As DNA, the CDR3 is TGCGCCAGCAGCCAAGTCGTCGACAGGTACCAAGAGACCCAGTACTTC. As protein: CASSQVVDRYQETQYF.

The gene calls are TRBV28 and TRBJ1-2; 9 bases match TRBD1. CDR3 size: 18 residues. With V trimmed by 2 bases and J by 0 bases, 10 bases remained unmatched. Germline lookup yields CDR1 MDHEN and CDR2 SYDVKM. The CDR3 DNA follows: TGTGCCAGCAGTTTAGTTTTGGGACAGGGACTAGCTAACTATGGCTACACCTTC. It yields the protein CASSLVLGQGLANYGYTF.

The V and J genes are TRBV27 and TRBJ2-1; TRBD2 matches at 15 bases. The CDR3 is made up of 14 amino acids. In germline, CDR1 is MNHEY, CDR2 SMNVEV (reference sequence). Trimming at V came to 8 bases and at J to 7 bases, leaving 3 bases not matched to a gene. In nucleotides, the CDR3 is TGTGCCAGCGGACTAGCGGGAGGGCCGAATGAGCAGTTCTTC. As protein: CASGLAGGPNEQFF.

This clone appeared a single time. The DNA for the CDR3 is TGTGCCAGCTCACCCGGAGGGGAGACCCAGTACTTC. It translates to CASSPGGETQYF. This sequence joins TRBV18 and TRBJ2-5; TRBD2 is a possible D gene (6 bases). Trimming removed 3 bases at V and 5 bases at J, with 7 bases between. The CDR3 loop spans 12 amino acids. CDR1 and CDR2 (germline): KGHSH, LQKENI. Full variable domain (outside the CDR3, taken from reference TRBV18 and TRBJ2-5): NAGVMQNPRHLVRRRGQEARLRCSPMKGHSHVYWYRQLPEEGLKFMVYLQKENIIDESGMPKERFSAEFPKEGPSILRIQQVVRGDSAAYFCASSPGGETQYFGPGTRLLVL.

The V gene is TRBV2, the J gene TRBJ1-2; D may be TRBD1 (5 bases). CDR1 SNHLY and CDR2 FYNNEI come from the germline V gene. CDR3 size: 16 residues. V lost 6 bases, J lost 5 bases, and 22 bases lay in between. The CDR3 spells CASSHPFTRGRYGYTF. DNA for the CDR3: TGTGCCAGCAGCCACCCATTCACCCGGGGGAGGTATGGCTACACCTTC. The variable domain in full, with the rest retrieved from reference TRBV2 and TRBJ1-2, is EPEVTQTPSHQVTQMGQEVILRCVPISNHLYFYWYRQILGQKVEFLVSFYNNEISEKSEIFDDQFSVERPDGSNFTLKIRSTKLEDSAMYFCASSHPFTRGRYGYTFGSGTRLTVV.

This clone was detected only once. The rearrangement links TRBV9 to TRBJ1-2; 7 bases map to TRBD1. CDR1 SGDLS and CDR2 YYNGEE come from the germline V gene. The CDR3 covers 18 residues. The ends lost 7 bases at V and 1 base at J; junction bases unmatched: 19. The CDR3 protein is CASGGTATYPDHNYGYTF. CDR3 coding DNA: TGTGCCAGCGGCGGGACAGCCACTTACCCAGACCATAACTATGGCTACACCTTC.

The chain is built from TRBV9 and TRBJ1-3, with D perhaps TRBD1 (5 bases). The CDR3 is 18 residues long. The germline CDR1 and CDR2 sequences are SGDLS and YYNGEE. V lost 1 base and J lost 4, with 21 bases in between. The CDR3 nucleotides are TGTGCCAGCAGCGTAAGCCCAAGCCCCAGGGCCGCGGGAAACACCATATATTTT. Amino acid sequence: CASSVSPSPRAAGNTIYF.

The J gene is TRBJ2-5, the V gene TRBV7-2; 7 nucleotides align to TRBD2. Germline CDR1 SGHTA, CDR2 FQGNSA. With 1 base clipped from V and 3 bases from J, the junction kept 2 bases outside the gene matches. This CDR3 is 14 amino acids long. The CDR3 region is CASSLVAGEETQYF. The CDR3 bases are TGTGCCAGCAGCTTAGTGGCGGGAGAAGAGACCCAGTACTTC.